The clone carrying this TCR beta chain was observed a handful of times. The antigen is unknown. Sorting based on CD45RO/CCR7/CD25/CD127/CD95/CD27 separated CD4+ naive, central memory, regulatory and stem cell-like memory cells. This sample stems from a study of beta chain features in type 1 diabetes. Turning to the study itself: Investigators examined 107,917,701 sorted cells across all samples. Study conclusions and caveats: Within patients, naive, central memory and Treg TCRB repertoires seemed more similar than within healthy donors. Insertion counts at VDJ junctions were lower in type 1 diabetes patients, who also showed more deletions there.

All of the isolated RNA was reverse transcribed, so expressed TCRB transcripts were sequenced. Using immunoSEQ multiplex PCR, the repertoire was profiled, and TCRdb retains in-frame clones only, with some absent. The repertoire consists of a few hundred thousand clones, with around 13% occurring once and the leading ten covering approximately 7%. The CDR3 spans 15 residues. Germline V gene data show CDR1 as SGHRS and CDR2 as YFSETQ. Trimming left V 2 bases short and J 5 bases short, with 16 bases between. The J gene is TRBJ1-1, the V gene TRBV5-1; D remains ambiguous. Specimen: central memory CD4+ T cells from blood. The source of this sequence is a man aged 25-45 years in good health. The chain's CDR3 is CASSLGVSLATEAFF. Written as DNA, the CDR3 is TGCGCCAGCAGCTTAGGTGTTTCGTTGGCTACTGAAGCTTTCTTT.